This entry lists 5 T cell receptor beta chains sequenced from one sample in a study of cytomegalovirus exposure and HLA in healthy donors. The study ran its PCR with 60 Vbeta and 13 Jbeta primers. Here immunoSEQ multiplex PCR was the method, and the copy in TCRdb shows in-frame clones only, minus some. The sample has 90,000 to 150,000 clones, 74% seen once. The sequenced sample was PBMCs. All receptors derive from a woman aged 50 to 60 in good health and CMV-seropositive.

The chain combines TRBV6-1 with TRBJ2-5; 9 positions agree with TRBD1. The DNA end lines up better with TRBJ2-7; the J call may be wrong. The germline V gene encodes CDR1 MNHNS and CDR2 SASEGT. This CDR3 has 14 residues. DNA for the CDR3: TGTGCCAGCAGGAACCGGGACAGGGACTACGAGCAGTACTTC. Its translation is CASRNRDRDYEQYF.

This sequence joins TRBV4-1 and TRBJ1-1, with D uncertain. CDR1 and CDR2 from the germline V gene are MGHRA and YSYEKL. V was trimmed by 0 bases and J by 4 bases, leaving 9 bases between them. The CDR3 sequence is 14 residues long. CDR3 sequence: CASSQDREGTEAFF. In DNA form, the CDR3 reads TGCGCCAGCAGCCAAGATCGGGAAGGCACTGAAGCTTTCTTT.

For the CDR3, the DNA is TGTGCCAGCAGCCCCCTAGGACAGGGAGGGACTGAAGCTTTCTTT. Its protein product is CASSPLGQGGTEAFF. The gene calls are TRBV6-1 and TRBJ1-1, with 8 bases matching TRBD1. CDR3 length equals 15 residues. Germline loops: CDR1 MNHNS, CDR2 SASEGT. With 6 bases clipped from V and 5 bases from J, the junction kept 11 bases outside the gene matches.

This clone turned up a few times. This chain connects TRBV5-1 to TRBJ2-3, with D hard to call. Germline V gives CDR1 SGHRS, CDR2 YFSETQ. This CDR3 contains 15 residues. Trimming cost V 4 bases and J 3 bases, with 15 bases left between them. The CDR3 DNA reads as TGCGCCAGCAGCGCGGCGAATTTAAGAACAGATACGCAGTATTTT. The encoded protein is CASSAANLRTDTQYF.

The V and J genes are TRBV7-2 and TRBJ1-2; possible D gene TRBD1, 5 bases. Germline V gene lookup returns CDR1 SGHTA and CDR2 FQGNSA. This CDR3 is 13 amino acids long. V lost 4 bases to trimming and J lost 3 bases, with 9 bases between them. The CDR3 protein is CASSSRADYGYTF. The CDR3 bases are TGTGCCAGCAGCTCCAGGGCAGACTATGGCTACACCTTC.